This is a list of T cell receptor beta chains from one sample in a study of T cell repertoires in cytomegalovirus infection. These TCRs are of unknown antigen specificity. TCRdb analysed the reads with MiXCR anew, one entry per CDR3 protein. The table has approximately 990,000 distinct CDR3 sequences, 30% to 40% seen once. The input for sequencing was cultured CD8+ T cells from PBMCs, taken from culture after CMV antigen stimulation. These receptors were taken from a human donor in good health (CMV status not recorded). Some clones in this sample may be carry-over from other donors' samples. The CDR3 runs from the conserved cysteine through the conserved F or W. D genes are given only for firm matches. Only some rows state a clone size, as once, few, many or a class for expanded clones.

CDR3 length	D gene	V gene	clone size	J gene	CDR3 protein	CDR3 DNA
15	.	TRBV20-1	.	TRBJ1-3	CSARDIPGSGNTIYF	TGCAGTGCTAGAGATATACCAGGCTCTGGAAACACCATATATTTT
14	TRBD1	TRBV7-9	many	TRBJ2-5	CASSLTGSGETQYF	TGTGCCAGCAGCCTGACAGGGAGTGGAGAGACCCAGTACTTC
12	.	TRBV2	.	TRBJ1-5	CASSDYYQPQHF	TGTGCCAGCAGTGACTATTATCAGCCCCAGCATTTT
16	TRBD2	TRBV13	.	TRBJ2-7	CASSLSLAGGSYEQYF	TGTGCCAGCAGCCTCTCACTAGCGGGGGGATCCTACGAGCAGTACTTC
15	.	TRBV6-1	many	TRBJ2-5	CASSLSARTGETQYF	TGTGCCAGCAGTCTGAGCGCCCGGACCGGGGAGACCCAGTACTTC
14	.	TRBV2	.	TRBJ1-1	CATRSGRSNTEAFF	TGTGCCACCAGATCGGGACGGTCGAACACTGAAGCTTTCTTT
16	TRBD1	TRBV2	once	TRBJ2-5	CASSVSRDRGPETQYF	TGTGCCAGCAGTGTATCAAGGGACAGGGGGCCAGAGACCCAGTACTTC
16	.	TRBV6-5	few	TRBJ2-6	CASSYYPGVGANVLTF	TGTGCCAGCAGTTATTATCCAGGGGTCGGGGCCAACGTCCTGACTTTC
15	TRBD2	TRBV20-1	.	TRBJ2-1	CSANSGGTADNEQFF	TGCAGTGCTAACAGCGGGGGGACAGCTGACAATGAGCAGTTCTTC
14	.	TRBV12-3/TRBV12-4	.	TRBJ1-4	CTSSYQGLGEKLFF	TGTACCAGCAGTTATCAGGGTTTGGGCGAAAAACTGTTTTTT
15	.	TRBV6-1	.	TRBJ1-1	CASSPQDPRPTEAFF	TGTGCCAGCAGTCCGCAGGACCCACGGCCCACTGAAGCTTTCTTT
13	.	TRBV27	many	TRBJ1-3	CASSFNAGNTIYF	TGTGCCAGCAGTTTTAACGCTGGAAACACCATATATTTT
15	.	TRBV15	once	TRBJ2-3	CATSRGVQSTDTQYF	TGTGCCACCAGCAGAGGCGTACAGAGCACAGATACGCAGTATTTT
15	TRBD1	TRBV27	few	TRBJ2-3	CASSLRDREADTQYF	TGTGCCAGCAGTTTACGGGACAGGGAGGCAGATACGCAGTATTTT
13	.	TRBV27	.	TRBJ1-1	CASSRAENAEAFF	TGTGCCAGCAGTCGCGCAGAGAACGCTGAAGCTTTCTTT
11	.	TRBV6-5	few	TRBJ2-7	CASSSYDEQYF	TGTGCCAGCAGTTCATACGATGAGCAGTACTTC
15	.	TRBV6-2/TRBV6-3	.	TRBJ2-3	CASSYYLPPTDTQYF	TGTGCCAGCAGCTACTACTTACCCCCCACAGATACGCAGTATTTT
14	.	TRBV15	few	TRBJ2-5	CATSRDPGTTAQYF	TGTGCCACCAGCAGAGATCCAGGGACGACGGCCCAGTACTTC
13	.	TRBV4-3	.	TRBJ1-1	CASSSRTSWGAFF	TGCGCCAGCAGCTCCCGGACGTCCTGGGGAGCTTTCTTT
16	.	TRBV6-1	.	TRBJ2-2	CASSEVGLGHTGELFF	TGTGCCAGCAGTGAAGTAGGCCTCGGACATACCGGGGAGCTGTTTTTT
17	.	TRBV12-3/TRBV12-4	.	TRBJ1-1	CASSSKGLGPGRTEAFF	TGTGCCAGCAGTTCCAAGGGACTGGGGCCCGGGCGCACTGAAGCTTTCTTT
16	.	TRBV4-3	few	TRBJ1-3	CASSQELQGVGNTIYF	TGCGCCAGCAGCCAAGAATTACAGGGTGTTGGAAACACCATATATTTT
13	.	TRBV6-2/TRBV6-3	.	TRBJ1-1	CASSYGYSSEAFF	TGTGCCAGCAGTTATGGTTACAGCTCTGAAGCTTTCTTT
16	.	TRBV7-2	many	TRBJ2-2	CASTALIGQNTGELFF	TGTGCCAGCACCGCTTTAATCGGGCAGAACACCGGGGAGCTGTTTTTT
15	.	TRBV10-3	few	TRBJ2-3	CAISESPPGRDTQYF	TGTGCCATCAGTGAGTCCCCACCAGGGAGGGATACGCAGTATTTT
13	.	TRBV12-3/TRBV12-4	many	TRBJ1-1	CASSGQLNTEAFF	TGTGCCAGCAGCGGACAGTTGAACACTGAAGCTTTCTTT
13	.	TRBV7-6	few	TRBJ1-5	CASSLEGDGPQHF	TGTGCCAGCAGCTTAGAAGGGGATGGGCCCCAGCATTTT
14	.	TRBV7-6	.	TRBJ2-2	CASSLIAGTGELFF	TGTGCCAGCAGCTTAATCGCGGGTACCGGGGAGCTGTTTTTT
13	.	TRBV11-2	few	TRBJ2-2	CASSLGPTGELFF	TGTGCCAGCAGCTTAGGGCCCACCGGGGAGCTGTTTTTT
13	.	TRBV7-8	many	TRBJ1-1	CASSPLKNTEAFF	TGTGCCAGCAGCCCCCTAAAGAACACTGAAGCTTTCTTT
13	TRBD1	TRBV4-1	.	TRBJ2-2	CASRQGAGGELFF	TGCGCCAGCAGACAGGGGGCCGGCGGGGAGCTGTTTTTT
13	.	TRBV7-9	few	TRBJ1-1	CASSQIPGDEAFF	TGTGCCAGCAGTCAAATTCCAGGGGACGAAGCTTTCTTT
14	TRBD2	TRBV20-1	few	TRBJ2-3	CSARAGGSTDTQYF	TGCAGTGCTAGAGCGGGGGGTAGCACAGATACGCAGTATTTT
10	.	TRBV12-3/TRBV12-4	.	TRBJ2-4	CASSSGTSHF	TGTGCCAGCAGTTCCGGGACCTCGCACTTC
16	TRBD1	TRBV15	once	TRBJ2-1	CATSSPGTGWYNEQFF	TGTGCCACCAGCAGTCCCGGGACAGGGTGGTACAATGAGCAGTTCTTC
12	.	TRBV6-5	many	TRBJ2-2	CASSYSRGELFF	TGTGCCAGCAGTTACTCCCGCGGGGAGCTGTTTTTT
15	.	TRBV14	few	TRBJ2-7	CASSQDFGASYEQYF	TGTGCTAGCAGCCAAGATTTCGGGGCCAGTTACGAGCAGTACTTC
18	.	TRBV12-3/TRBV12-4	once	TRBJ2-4	CASSFPGLQGLAKNIQYF	TGTGCCAGCAGTTTCCCCGGTCTACAGGGACTAGCCAAAAACATTCAGTACTTC
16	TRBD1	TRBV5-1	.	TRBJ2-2	CVSSPGQGAVTGELFF	TGCGTCAGCAGCCCGGGACAGGGGGCGGTAACCGGGGAGCTGTTTTTT
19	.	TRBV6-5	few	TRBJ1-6	CASSYSMALSSSYNSPLHF	TGTGCCAGCAGTTACTCGATGGCACTCTCGAGCTCCTATAATTCACCCCTCCACTTT
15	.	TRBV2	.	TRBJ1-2	CASPAFQAANYGYTF	TGTGCCAGCCCTGCTTTCCAGGCCGCTAACTATGGCTACACCTTC
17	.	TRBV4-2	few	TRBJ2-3	CASSQDYTTGPTDTQYF	TGTGCCAGCAGCCAAGACTATACGACAGGCCCCACAGATACGCAGTATTTT
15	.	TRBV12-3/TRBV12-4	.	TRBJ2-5	CASSILTGPQETQYF	TGTGCCAGCAGTATACTGACTGGGCCCCAAGAGACCCAGTACTTC
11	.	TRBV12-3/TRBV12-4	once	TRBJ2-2	CATFSRGELFF	TGTGCCACCTTCTCACGGGGGGAGCTGTTTTTT
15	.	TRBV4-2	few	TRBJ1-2	CASSQRTGQVYGYTF	TGTGCCAGCAGCCAACGGACGGGACAAGTCTATGGCTACACCTTC
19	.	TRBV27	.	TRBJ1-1	CASSPNARRAGATNTEAFF	TGTGCCAGCAGTCCCAATGCTCGACGTGCAGGGGCAACAAACACTGAAGCTTTCTTT
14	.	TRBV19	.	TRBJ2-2	CASSISGAPGELFF	TGTGCCAGTAGTATATCGGGGGCCCCCGGGGAGCTGTTTTTT
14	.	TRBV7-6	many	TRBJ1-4	CASSFRPTNEKLFF	TGTGCCAGCAGCTTTAGGCCAACTAATGAAAAACTGTTTTTT
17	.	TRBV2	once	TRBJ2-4	CASSEALAGSTLGIQYF	TGTGCCAGCAGTGAAGCCCTGGCGGGGTCAACACTAGGCATTCAGTACTTC